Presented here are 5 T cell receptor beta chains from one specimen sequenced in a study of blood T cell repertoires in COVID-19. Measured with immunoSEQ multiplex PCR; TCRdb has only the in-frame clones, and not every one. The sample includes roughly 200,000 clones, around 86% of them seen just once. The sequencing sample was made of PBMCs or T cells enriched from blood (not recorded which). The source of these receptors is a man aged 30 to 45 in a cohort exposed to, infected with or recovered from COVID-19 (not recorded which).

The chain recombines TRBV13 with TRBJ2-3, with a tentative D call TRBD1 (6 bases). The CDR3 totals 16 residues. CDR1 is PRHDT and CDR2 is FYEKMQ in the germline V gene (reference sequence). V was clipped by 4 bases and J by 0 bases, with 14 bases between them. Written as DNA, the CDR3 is TGTGCCAGCAGCTCCGAAGGGGGAATTAGCACAGATACGCAGTATTTT. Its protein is CASSSEGGISTDTQYF.

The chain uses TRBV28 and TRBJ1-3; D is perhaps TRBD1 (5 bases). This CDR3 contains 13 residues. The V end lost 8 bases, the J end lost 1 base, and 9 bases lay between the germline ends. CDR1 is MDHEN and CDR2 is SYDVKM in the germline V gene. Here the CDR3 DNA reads TGTGCCAGCCAGGGCGTATCTGGAAACACCATATATTTT. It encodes CASQGVSGNTIYF.

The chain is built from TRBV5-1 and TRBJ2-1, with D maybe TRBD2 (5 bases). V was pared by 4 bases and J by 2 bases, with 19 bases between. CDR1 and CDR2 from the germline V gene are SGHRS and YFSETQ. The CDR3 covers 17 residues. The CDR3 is CASSLQTTKPAYNEQFF. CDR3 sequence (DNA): TGCGCCAGCAGCCTACAGACTACAAAACCAGCCTACAATGAGCAGTTCTTC. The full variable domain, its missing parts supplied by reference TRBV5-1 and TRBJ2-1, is KAGVTQTPRYLIKTRGQQVTLSCSPISGHRSVSWYQQTPGQGLQFLFEYFSETQRNKGNFPGRFSGRQFSNSRSEMNVSTLELGDSALYLCASSLQTTKPAYNEQFFGPGTRLTVL.

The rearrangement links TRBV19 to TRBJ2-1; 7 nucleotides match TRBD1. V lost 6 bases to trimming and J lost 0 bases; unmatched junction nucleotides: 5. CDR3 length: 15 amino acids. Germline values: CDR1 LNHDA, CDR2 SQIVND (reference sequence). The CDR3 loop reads CASRPTGASYNEQFF. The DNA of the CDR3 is TGTGCCAGTAGGCCAACAGGGGCCTCCTACAATGAGCAGTTCTTC.

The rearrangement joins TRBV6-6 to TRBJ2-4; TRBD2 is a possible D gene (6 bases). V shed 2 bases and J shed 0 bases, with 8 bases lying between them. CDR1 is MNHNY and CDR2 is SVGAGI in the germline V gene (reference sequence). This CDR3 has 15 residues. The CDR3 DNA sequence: TGTGCCAGCAGTTACCGGGAGATAGCCAAAAACATTCAGTACTTC. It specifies CASSYREIAKNIQYF.